The rows below give T cell receptor beta chains drawn from one sample of a study of graft-versus-host responses after intestinal transplantation. The method was immunoSEQ multiplex PCR; TCRdb's version includes in-frame clones alone and lacks a portion of them. This repertoire shows 14,000 or so clones, 35% to 40% found once; its top ten account for around 14%. This sample comprised alloreactive CD8+ T cells from a mixed lymphocyte reaction culture, obtained before intestinal transplant. The receptors were gathered from a human patient who received an intestinal transplant. The CDR3 runs from the conserved cysteine through the conserved F or W. D genes are given only for firm matches. A row's size may be missing; if present it is once, few, many or a size class.

>TRBV10-3|TRBJ2-2|-|-
TGTGCCATCCAAACAACGAACACCGGGGAGCTGTTTTTT
CAIQTTNTGELFF
>TRBV9|TRBJ2-7|TRBD1|-
TGTGCCAGCAGCCAGACAGGGGCTATTTACGAGCAGTACTTC
CASSQTGAIYEQYF
>TRBV11-1|TRBJ2-7|TRBD2|-
TGTGCCAGCAGCCCAATGGGTCTAGCGGGAGGCGAGCAGTACTTC
CASSPMGLAGGEQYF
>TRBV28|TRBJ2-2|TRBD1|few
TGTGCCAGCAGTTTCGGGACAGGGGGCACCGGGGAGCTGTTTTTT
CASSFGTGGTGELFF
>TRBV7-9|TRBJ2-1|-|-
TGTGCCAGCAGGGGGGGATTACAGGGGAACTCCTACAATGAGCAGTTCTTC
CASRGGLQGNSYNEQFF
>TRBV5-6|TRBJ2-7|-|-
TGTGCCAGCAGCTTGTTACGGACGGACTTATTCTACGAGCAGTACTTC
CASSLLRTDLFYEQYF
>TRBV28|TRBJ1-1|-|many
TGTGCCAGCACTCTCCTCAGGGGCAGCACTGAAGCTTTCTTT
CASTLLRGSTEAFF
>TRBV6-7|TRBJ1-2|-|-
TGTGCCAGCAGTTACTCCTTACCACAGGGATATGGCTACACCTTC
CASSYSLPQGYGYTF
>TRBV7-9|TRBJ2-1|TRBD2|-
TGTGCCAGCAGCTTAGCGCTAGCGGGGGCGGCGTACAATGAGCAGTTCTTC
CASSLALAGAAYNEQFF
>TRBV6-5|TRBJ2-7|-|few
TGTGCCAGCAGCCCCAGGGGCCCCTACGAGCAGTACTTC
CASSPRGPYEQYF
>TRBV9|TRBJ2-7|TRBD2|-
TGTGCCAGCAGCGTAGAAGACGGCGGGAGCCGAGAGCAGTACTTC
CASSVEDGGSREQYF
>TRBV6-5|TRBJ1-2|-|-
TGTGCCAGCAGTTACGGAGGTGGCTACACCTTC
CASSYGGGYTF
>TRBV2|TRBJ2-1|TRBD2|-
TGTGCCAGCATGCTAGCGGGGTCCTACAATGAGCAGTTCTTC
CASMLAGSYNEQFF
>TRBV28|TRBJ2-5|-|few
TGTGCCAGCAGTCCCCGGGGAGGCGAGACCCAGTACTTC
CASSPRGGETQYF
>TRBV29-1|TRBJ2-3|TRBD2|-
TGCAGCGTTGAGGGGCGGGAGGGCTCAGATACGCAGTATTTT
CSVEGREGSDTQYF
>TRBV5-1|TRBJ1-2|TRBD1|-
TGCGCCAGCAGCCGTAGGGGGCTGAGTGGCTACACCTTC
CASSRRGLSGYTF
>TRBV25-1|TRBJ2-2|-|few
TGTGCCAGCAGTGGACTTTACACCGGGGAGCTGTTTTTT
CASSGLYTGELFF
>TRBV9|TRBJ1-3|TRBD1|few
TGTGCCAGCAGCGCGGGACAGTCCTCTGGAAACACCATATATTTT
CASSAGQSSGNTIYF
>TRBV27|TRBJ1-2|-|-
TGTGCCAGCAGCACGACCGCGGGGTATGGCTACACCTTC
CASSTTAGYGYTF
>TRBV7-9|TRBJ2-7|TRBD1|-
TGTGCCAGCAGCATACCCGGGACAGGGCTCTACGAGCAGTACTTC
CASSIPGTGLYEQYF
>TRBV7-9|TRBJ2-7|TRBD2|once
TGTGCCAGCAGCTTAGCTAGCGGGAGTTCTTACGAGCAGTACTTC
CASSLASGSSYEQYF
>TRBV30|TRBJ2-7|-|few
TGTGCCTGGGATCAGGGGTTATATGGCGAGCAGTACTTC
CAWDQGLYGEQYF
>TRBV7-6|TRBJ2-3|-|-
TGTGCCAGCAGCTTAGGGGCAAGTCTCCGGGGATCCACAGATACGCAGTATTTT
CASSLGASLRGSTDTQYF
>TRBV30|TRBJ1-5|TRBD1|-
TGTGCCTGGAGTATACAGGGGGGTTGGCAGCCCCAGCATTTT
CAWSIQGGWQPQHF
>TRBV4-3|TRBJ1-1|-|few
TGCGCCAGCAGCCAAGATCGGGGGGGTACTGAAGCTTTCTTT
CASSQDRGGTEAFF
>TRBV7-6|TRBJ2-1|-|-
TGTGCCAGCAGCTTAACCTATGCATCCGGGGAGATGGTGGATGAGCAGTTCTTC
CASSLTYASGEMVDEQFF
>TRBV7-8|TRBJ2-3|-|-
TGTGCCAGCAGCAAACAGGGTTTCACAGATACGCAGTATTTT
CASSKQGFTDTQYF
>TRBV7-9|TRBJ2-2|TRBD1|once
TGTGCCAGCAGCATCGAAACCGCCGGGACAGCGAACACCGGGGAGCTGTTTTTT
CASSIETAGTANTGELFF
>TRBV7-9|TRBJ2-7|TRBD1|once
TGTGCCAGCAGCTCGGGACAGGCAACCTACGAGCAGTACTTC
CASSSGQATYEQYF
>TRBV4-1|TRBJ2-1|-|-
TGCGCCAGCAGCGTTTGGACTTTCTCCTACAATGAGCAGTTCTTC
CASSVWTFSYNEQFF
>TRBV13|TRBJ2-3|TRBD2|-
TGTGCCAGCAGCCCTGGGGGAGGGGACGGGAGCACCACTGGTACAGATACGCAGTATTTT
CASSPGGGDGSTTGTDTQYF
>TRBV13|TRBJ2-2|-|few
TGTGCCAGCAGTTTTAGTAGCACCGGGGAGCTGTTTTTT
CASSFSSTGELFF
>TRBV4-2|TRBJ1-2|-|-
TGTGCCAGCAGCCAAGATATGGGAGACTATGGCTACACCTTC
CASSQDMGDYGYTF
>TRBV9|TRBJ2-5|TRBD2|-
TGTGCCAGCAGCGTAACTAGCGGGATCGGGGAGACCCAGTACTTC
CASSVTSGIGETQYF
>TRBV7-9|TRBJ1-1|-|-
TGTGCCAGCAGCTTAGGAGTCTCGGGTGAAGCTTTCTTT
CASSLGVSGEAFF
>TRBV16|TRBJ2-3|-|-
TGTGCCAGCAGCCAAGTCTCCGCAGATACGCAGTATTTT
CASSQVSADTQYF
>TRBV19|TRBJ1-2|TRBD1|few
TGTGCCAGTAGTCCAGCGACAGGGGGCTATGGCTACACCTTC
CASSPATGGYGYTF
>TRBV21-1|TRBJ2-7|-|-
TGTGCCAGCTGTGGGAGGCCTAGCGGATATCCCAACTACGAGCAGTACTTC
CASCGRPSGYPNYEQYF
>TRBV4-1|TRBJ2-7|-|-
TGCGCCAGCAGCCAAGGCCCCAGCGGGCCACCCTCCTACGAGCAGTACTTC
CASSQGPSGPPSYEQYF
>TRBV28|TRBJ2-3|TRBD1|few
TGTGCCAGCAGTCCACGACAGGGCTGGGAGTCGCAGTATTTT
CASSPRQGWESQYF
>TRBV27|TRBJ2-1|-|few
TGTGCCAGCAGTTTAACCGGAGATGAGCAGTTCTTC
CASSLTGDEQFF
>TRBV27|TRBJ2-7|TRBD1|few
TGTGCCACCGGGACAGGACTTTACGAGCAGTACTTC
CATGTGLYEQYF
>TRBV6-1|TRBJ2-2|-|-
TGTGCCAGCAGTCCATCGAACACCGGGGAGCTGTTTTTT
CASSPSNTGELFF
>TRBV10-3|TRBJ2-2|-|few
TGTGCCATCAGTGTAGCGAACACCGGGGAGCTGTTTTTT
CAISVANTGELFF
>TRBV7-9|TRBJ2-1|TRBD1|-
TGTGCCAGCAGCTCAAACTACAGGGGCCTGGCCTACAATGAGCAGTTCTTC
CASSSNYRGLAYNEQFF
>TRBV15|TRBJ2-1|-|-
TGTGCCACCAGCTCAACAGGCAATGAGCAGTTCTTC
CATSSTGNEQFF
>TRBV18|TRBJ2-7|-|once
TGTGCCAGCTCGTCAGGAAAATCCTACGAGCAGTACTTC
CASSSGKSYEQYF
>TRBV12-5|TRBJ1-1|-|-
TGTGCTAGTGGTGACGGGGGTCTGGAAGCTTTCTTT
CASGDGGLEAFF
>TRBV4-3|TRBJ2-2|-|-
TGCGCCAGCAGCCAGGGGGCGAGCACCGGGGAGCTGTTTTTT
CASSQGASTGELFF
>TRBV4-1|TRBJ1-1|-|few
TGCGCCAGCAGCCAAGTCCAGAACACTGAAGCTTTCTTT
CASSQVQNTEAFF
>TRBV5-1|TRBJ1-1|-|few
TGCGCCAGCAGCTCCGGAGGAGAAGCTTTCTTT
CASSSGGEAFF
>TRBV19|TRBJ2-1|-|-
TGTGCCAGTAGTGTAACCGGGACACAAAACAATGAGCAGTTCTTC
CASSVTGTQNNEQFF
>TRBV4-3|TRBJ2-1|TRBD2|-
TGCGCCAGCAGCCAAGTTGGAATAGCGGGGGGGCCAGTCGATGAGCAGTTCTTC
CASSQVGIAGGPVDEQFF
>TRBV7-9|TRBJ2-7|TRBD2|-
TGTGCCAGCAGCGCTAGCGGTTCCTACGAGCAGTACTTC
CASSASGSYEQYF
>TRBV29-1|TRBJ2-3|-|-
TGCAGCGTTGATGGGACTAGCACAGATACGCAGTATTTT
CSVDGTSTDTQYF
>TRBV10-3|TRBJ2-3|TRBD1|-
TGTGCCATCAGTGAGTCAGTTTTGACAGGGTTTAGCACAGATACGCAGTATTTT
CAISESVLTGFSTDTQYF
>TRBV30|TRBJ1-1|TRBD1|few
TGTGCCTGGGAACAGGGGACGAACACTGAAGCTTTCTTT
CAWEQGTNTEAFF
>TRBV6-1|TRBJ2-7|TRBD1|-
TGTGCCAGCAGTAACCGGGACAGTACCTACGAGCAGTACTTC
CASSNRDSTYEQYF